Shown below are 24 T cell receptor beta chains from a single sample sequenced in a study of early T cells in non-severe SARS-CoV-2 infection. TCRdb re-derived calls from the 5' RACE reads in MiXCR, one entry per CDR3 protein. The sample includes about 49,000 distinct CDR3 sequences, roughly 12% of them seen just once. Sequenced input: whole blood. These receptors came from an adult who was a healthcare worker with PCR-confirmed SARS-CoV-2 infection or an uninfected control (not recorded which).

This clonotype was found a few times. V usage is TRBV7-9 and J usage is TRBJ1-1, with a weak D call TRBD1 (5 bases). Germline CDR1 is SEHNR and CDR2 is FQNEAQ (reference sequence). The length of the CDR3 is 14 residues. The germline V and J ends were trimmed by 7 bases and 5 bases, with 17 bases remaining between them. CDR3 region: CASTISVGGTEAFF. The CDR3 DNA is TGTGCCAGCACCATTTCAGTGGGGGGAACTGAAGCTTTCTTT.

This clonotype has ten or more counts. Written as DNA, the CDR3 is TGTGCCAGCAGCTTGGGGGACAGGGACGAGCAGTTCTTC. Translating gives CASSLGDRDEQFF. The chain carries TRBV5-5 and TRBJ2-1, with 9 bases lining up with TRBD1. V lost 0 bases to trimming and J lost 10 bases; unmatched junction nucleotides: 2. CDR1 and CDR2 from the germline V gene are SGHKS and YYEKEE (reference sequence). The CDR3 runs to 13 residues.

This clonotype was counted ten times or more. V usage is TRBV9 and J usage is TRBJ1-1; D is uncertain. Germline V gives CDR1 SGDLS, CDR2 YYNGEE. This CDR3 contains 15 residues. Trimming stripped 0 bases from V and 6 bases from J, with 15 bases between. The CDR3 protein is CASSVDRGARAEAFF. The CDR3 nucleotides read TGTGCCAGCAGCGTAGATCGAGGTGCTCGGGCTGAAGCTTTCTTT.

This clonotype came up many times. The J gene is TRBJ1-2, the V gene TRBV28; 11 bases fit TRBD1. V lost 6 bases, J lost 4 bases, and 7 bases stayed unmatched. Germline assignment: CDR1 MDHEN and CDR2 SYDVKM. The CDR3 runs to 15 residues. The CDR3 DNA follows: TGTGCCAGCAGGAGCGCCGGGACAGGGGGCTATGGCTACACCTTC. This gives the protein CASRSAGTGGYGYTF.

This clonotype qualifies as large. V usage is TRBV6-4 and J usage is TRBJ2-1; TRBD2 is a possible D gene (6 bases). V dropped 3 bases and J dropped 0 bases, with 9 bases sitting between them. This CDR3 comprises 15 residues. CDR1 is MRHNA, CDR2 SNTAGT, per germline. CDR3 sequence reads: CASSEGLHSYNEQFF. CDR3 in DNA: TGTGCCAGCAGTGAGGGACTGCACTCCTACAATGAGCAGTTCTTC.

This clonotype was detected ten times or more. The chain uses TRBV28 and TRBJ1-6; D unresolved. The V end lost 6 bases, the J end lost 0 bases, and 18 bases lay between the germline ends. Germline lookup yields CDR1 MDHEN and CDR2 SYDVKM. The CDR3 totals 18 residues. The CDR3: CASRKLTRLSSYNSPLHF. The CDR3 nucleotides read TGTGCCAGCAGGAAACTTACACGGTTAAGCTCCTATAATTCACCCCTCCACTTT.

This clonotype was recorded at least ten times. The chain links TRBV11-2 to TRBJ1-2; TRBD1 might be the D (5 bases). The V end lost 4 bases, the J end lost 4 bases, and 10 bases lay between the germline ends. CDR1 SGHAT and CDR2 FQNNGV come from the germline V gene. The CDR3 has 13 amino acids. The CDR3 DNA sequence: TGTGCCAGCAGCTCGGGGGACGTCTATGGCTACACCTTC. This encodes CASSSGDVYGYTF.

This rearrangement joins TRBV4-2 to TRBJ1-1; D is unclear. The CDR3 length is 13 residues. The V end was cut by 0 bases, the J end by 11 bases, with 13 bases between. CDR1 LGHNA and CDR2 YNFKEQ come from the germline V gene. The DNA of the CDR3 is TGTGCCAGCAGCCAAGAAACCCAAACGAAGGCTTTCTTT. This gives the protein CASSQETQTKAFF.

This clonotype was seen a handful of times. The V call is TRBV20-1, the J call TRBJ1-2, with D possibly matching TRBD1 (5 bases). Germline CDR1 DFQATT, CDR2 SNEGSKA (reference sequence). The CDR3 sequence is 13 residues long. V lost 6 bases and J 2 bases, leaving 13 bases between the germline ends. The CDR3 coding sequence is TGCAGTGCGCCGACAGTGCTGAACTATGGCTACACCTTC. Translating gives CSAPTVLNYGYTF.

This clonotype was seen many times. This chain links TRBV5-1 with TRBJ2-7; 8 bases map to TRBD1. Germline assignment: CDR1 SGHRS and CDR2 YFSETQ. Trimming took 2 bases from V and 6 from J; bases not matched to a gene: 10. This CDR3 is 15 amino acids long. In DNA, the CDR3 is TGCGCCAGCAGCTTTCGATCAGGACAGGGCAGCGAGCAGTACTTC. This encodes CASSFRSGQGSEQYF.

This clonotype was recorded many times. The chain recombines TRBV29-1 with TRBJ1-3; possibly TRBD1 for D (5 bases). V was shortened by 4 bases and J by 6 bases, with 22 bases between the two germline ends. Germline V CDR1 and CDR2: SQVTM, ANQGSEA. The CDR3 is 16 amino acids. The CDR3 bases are TGCAGCGTTGCTGGGGGTAGCGACAGAGCTGAAAACACCATATATTTT. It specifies CSVAGGSDRAENTIYF. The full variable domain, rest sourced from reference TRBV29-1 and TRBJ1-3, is SAVISQKPSRDICQRGTSLTIQCQVDSQVTMMFWYRQQPGQSLTLIATANQGSEATYESGFVIDKFPISRPNLTFSTLTVSNMSPEDSSIYLCSVAGGSDRAENTIYFGEGSWLTVV.

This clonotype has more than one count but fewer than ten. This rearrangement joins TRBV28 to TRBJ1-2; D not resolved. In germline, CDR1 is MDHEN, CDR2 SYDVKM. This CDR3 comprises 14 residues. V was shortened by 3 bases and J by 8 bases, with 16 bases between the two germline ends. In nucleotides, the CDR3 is TGTGCCAGCAGTTTGCCCACACCGCATCCGGGCTACACCTTC. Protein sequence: CASSLPTPHPGYTF.

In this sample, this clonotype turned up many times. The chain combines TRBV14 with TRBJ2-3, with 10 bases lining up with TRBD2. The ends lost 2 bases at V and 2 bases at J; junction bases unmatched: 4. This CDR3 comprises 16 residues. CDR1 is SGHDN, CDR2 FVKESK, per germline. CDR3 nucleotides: TGTGCCAGCAGCCAACAAGGACTAGCGGACACAGATACGCAGTATTTT. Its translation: CASSQQGLADTDTQYF.

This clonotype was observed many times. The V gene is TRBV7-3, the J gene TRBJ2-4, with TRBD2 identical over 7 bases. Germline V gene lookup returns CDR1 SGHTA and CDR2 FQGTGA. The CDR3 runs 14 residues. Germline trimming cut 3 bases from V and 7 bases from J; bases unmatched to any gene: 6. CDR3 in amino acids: CASSLGGSGNIQYF. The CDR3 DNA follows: TGTGCCAGCAGCTTGGGCGGGAGTGGCAACATTCAGTACTTC.

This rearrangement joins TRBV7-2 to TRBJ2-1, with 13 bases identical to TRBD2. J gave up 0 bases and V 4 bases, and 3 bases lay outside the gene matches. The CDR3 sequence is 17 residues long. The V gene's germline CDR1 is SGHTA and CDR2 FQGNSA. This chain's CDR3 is CASSSRLAGGSYNEQFF. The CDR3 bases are TGTGCCAGCAGCTCCAGACTAGCGGGGGGCTCCTACAATGAGCAGTTCTTC.

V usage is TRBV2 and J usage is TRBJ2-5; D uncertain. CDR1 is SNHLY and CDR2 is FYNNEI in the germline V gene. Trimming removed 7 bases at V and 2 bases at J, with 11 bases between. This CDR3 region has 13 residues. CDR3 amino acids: CASKGFYQETQYF. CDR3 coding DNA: TGTGCCAGCAAGGGATTCTATCAAGAGACCCAGTACTTC.

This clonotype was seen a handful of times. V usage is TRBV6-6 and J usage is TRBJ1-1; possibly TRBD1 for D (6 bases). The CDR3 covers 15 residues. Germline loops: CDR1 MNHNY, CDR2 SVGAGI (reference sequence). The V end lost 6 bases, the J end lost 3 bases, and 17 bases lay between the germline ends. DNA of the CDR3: TGTGCCAGCAGCTTTTCCCACAAGGGGGACACTGAAGCTTTCTTT. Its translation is CASSFSHKGDTEAFF.

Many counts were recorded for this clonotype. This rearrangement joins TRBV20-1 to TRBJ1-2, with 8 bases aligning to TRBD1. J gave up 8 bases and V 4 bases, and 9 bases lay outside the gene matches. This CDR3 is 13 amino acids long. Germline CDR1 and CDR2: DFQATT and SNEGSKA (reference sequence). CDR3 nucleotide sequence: TGCAGTGCTACTCCGGACAGGGAGATCGGCTACACCTTC. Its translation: CSATPDREIGYTF.

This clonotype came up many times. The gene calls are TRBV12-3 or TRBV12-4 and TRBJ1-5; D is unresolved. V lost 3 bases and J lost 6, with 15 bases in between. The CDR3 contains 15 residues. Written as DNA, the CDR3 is TGTGCCAGCAGTTTTAATAGGCACCGGGGTCAGCCCCAGCATTTT. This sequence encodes CASSFNRHRGQPQHF.

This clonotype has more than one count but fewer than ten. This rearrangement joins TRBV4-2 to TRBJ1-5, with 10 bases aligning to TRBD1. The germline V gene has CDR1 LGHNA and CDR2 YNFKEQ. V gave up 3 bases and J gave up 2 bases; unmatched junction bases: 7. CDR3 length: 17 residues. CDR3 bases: TGTGCCAGCAGCCATCACGGGACAGGGGAGGGCAATCAGCCCCAGCATTTT. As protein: CASSHHGTGEGNQPQHF.

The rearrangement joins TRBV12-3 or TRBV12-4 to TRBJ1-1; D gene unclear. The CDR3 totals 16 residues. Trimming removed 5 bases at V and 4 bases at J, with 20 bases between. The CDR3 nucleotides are TGTGCCAGCAGTAGAGATATGGGAGCCGGGAGCACTGAAGCTTTCTTT. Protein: CASSRDMGAGSTEAFF.

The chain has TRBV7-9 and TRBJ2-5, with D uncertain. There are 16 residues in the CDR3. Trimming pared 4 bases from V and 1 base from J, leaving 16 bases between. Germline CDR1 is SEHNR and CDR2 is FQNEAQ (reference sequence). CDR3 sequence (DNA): TGTGCCAGCAGCTCCCCCCCCCGGTCGACCCAAGAGACCCAGTACTTC. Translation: CASSSPPRSTQETQYF.

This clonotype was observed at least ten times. The DNA of the CDR3 is TGCAGTGCTAGTCGCGGGAGCAATCAGCCCCAGCATTTT. Residues: CSASRGSNQPQHF. V and J are TRBV20-1 and TRBJ1-5; D remains ambiguous. Trimming shortened V by 3 bases and J by 1 base, and 7 bases separated the two germline ends. This CDR3 is 13 amino acids long. Germline V gene sequence: CDR1 DFQATT, CDR2 SNEGSKA (reference sequence).

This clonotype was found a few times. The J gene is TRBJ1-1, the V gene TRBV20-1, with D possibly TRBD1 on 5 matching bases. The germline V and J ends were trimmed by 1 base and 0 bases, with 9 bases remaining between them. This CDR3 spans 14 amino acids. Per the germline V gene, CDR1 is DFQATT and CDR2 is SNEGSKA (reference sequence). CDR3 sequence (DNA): TGCAGTGCTAGAGCCGGGGGGATGAACACTGAAGCTTTCTTT. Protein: CSARAGGMNTEAFF.